The present T cell receptor beta chain was sequenced within a study of shared clonotypes between healthy human individuals. Study results and caveats: In contrast to clonotypes shared by all four donors, non-shared clonotypes had lower generation probabilities. Rarefaction gave evidence that sorted-subset sequencing remained incomplete despite large depth.

Worth noting for this clone: Its antigen remains unidentified.

Samples underwent the assay at deep level. Profiling relied on immunoSEQ multiplex PCR, and the TCRdb table lists in-frame clones only, not all of them. The sample has some 2,100,000 clones; about 93% are singletons. This CDR3 is built from 13 residues. Deletions cut 6 bases from V and 1 base from J, with 10 bases between. CDR1 is MNHEY, CDR2 SVGAGI, per germline. CD45RO-negative cells were positively selected for CCR7, leaving out terminally differentiated effector memory CD45RA+ cells. V usage is TRBV6-5 and J usage is TRBJ2-7; no firm D call. This clonotype was sampled from a young man in good health. Some clones in this sample may be carry-over from other donors' samples. The specimen was naive CD8+ T cells from PBMCs. The DNA of the CDR3 is TGTGCCAGCAGCCGAGGACCTTCCTACGAGCAGTACTTC. Protein product: CASSRGPSYEQYF.